The sequence of this TCR beta chain was determined in a study of blood T cell repertoires in COVID-19 (dated by TCRdb to 2018 to 2020). Background on the whole study: Samples from collaborators originated in the United States, Italy and Spain and spanned both the acute and convalescent phases of COVID-19. The prospective study material was composed of cDNA or gDNA derived from T cells, B-cell-depleted T cells, or PBMCs. Subjects who had been exposed to COVID-19, were actively infected with it, or had recovered from it provided the deeply sampled blood TCRbeta repertoires that made up the dataset. The repertoires were released in a freely available public database meant as a resource for research on the immune response to SARS-CoV-2. Samples came from the ongoing ImmuneRACE study (first 160 participants) plus 1,254 subjects from 6 global collaborators. Sample metadata almost always included a de-identified subject ID, COVID-19 status, age in years and sex. HLA class I and class II types, where available, came from metadata supplied by the sample provider rather than from assay-based typing. Results the study describes overall, beyond this receptor: The amount of clinical and demographic metadata varied by source and participant and was provided uncurated.

One collaborating source in Seattle enrolled patients while the patients were actively infected and followed the patients over time throughout the course of disease. Collaborating institutions collected whole blood in K2EDTA tubes following their own protocols. For TCRbeta analysis, collaborators shipped samples in one of three forms: frozen whole blood, isolated PBMCs, or DNA extracted from either of those sample types. TCRbeta CDR3 regions were amplified from genomic DNA by means of the immunoSEQ Assay, a bias-controlled multiplex PCR. From the authors' description of their analysis: The number of nucleated cells in each sample was estimated from the amplification of reference gene primers within the assay. To quantify the absolute abundance of each unique TCRbeta CDR3 rearrangement, sequence reads were collapsed and filtered. For each sample, productive Simpson clonality was calculated as the square root of Simpson's diversity index across productive rearrangements. Not all clones reach the TCRdb copy of this immuneACCESS table, which keeps in-frame sequences only. Checked studies attribute under half of the gap to unresolved V genes and leave the rest unexplained. The DNA was the basis for D and trimming; V, J and clone size are from that table. This sample comprises approximately 93,000 clones, 88% of them detected only once. Just over 2% of the sample lies in the top ten.

Trimming accounts for 0 bases at V and 4 bases at J, while the number of junction bases matched to no gene is 4. Including cysteine and phenylalanine, the CDR3 has 14 amino acids. The CDR3 DNA has 42 bases and is translated from base 1. CDR1 and CDR2 are read off the germline V gene (reference sequence) as GTSNPN and SVGIG. Remarks on this clone: The antigen it binds to is not known. No much larger clone exists at a distance of one base, and base qualities are not known.

Sequencing was performed on peripheral blood. The receptor chain draws on TRBV30 and TRBJ1-2, with 8 middle bases fitting TRBD1. The sequence was collected from a man over 45 with COVID-19, enrolled during active disease. In nucleotides, the sequence is TGTGCCTGGAGTGTCACAGGGGGTGGCTATGGCTACACCTTC. It encodes CAWSVTGGGYGYTF.